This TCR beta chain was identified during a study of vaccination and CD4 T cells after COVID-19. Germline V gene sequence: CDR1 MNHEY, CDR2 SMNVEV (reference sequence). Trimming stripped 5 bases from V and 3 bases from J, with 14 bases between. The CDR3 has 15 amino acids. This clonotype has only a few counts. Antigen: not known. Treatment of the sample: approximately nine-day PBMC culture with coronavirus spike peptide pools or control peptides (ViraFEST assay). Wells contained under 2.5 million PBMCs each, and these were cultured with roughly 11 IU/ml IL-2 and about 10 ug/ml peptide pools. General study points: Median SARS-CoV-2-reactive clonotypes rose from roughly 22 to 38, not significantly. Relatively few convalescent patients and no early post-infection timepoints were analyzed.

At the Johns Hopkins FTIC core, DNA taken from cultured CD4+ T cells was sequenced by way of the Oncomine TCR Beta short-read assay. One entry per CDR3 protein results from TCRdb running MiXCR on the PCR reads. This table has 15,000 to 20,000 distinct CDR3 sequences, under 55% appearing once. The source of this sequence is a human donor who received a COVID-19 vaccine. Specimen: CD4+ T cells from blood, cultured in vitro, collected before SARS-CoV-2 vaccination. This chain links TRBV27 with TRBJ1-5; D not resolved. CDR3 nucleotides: TGTGCCAGCAGTGCCCAACGGACGGTCAATCAGCCCCAGCATTTT. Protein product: CASSAQRTVNQPQHF.